This TCR beta chain came from a study of OX40 agonist ivuxolimab in advanced cancers. In the study overall: Partial responses, seen in three patients, involved one hepatocellular carcinoma and two cutaneous melanomas. General study results and limits: It was not determined which antigens were specifically recognized by the peripheral T cells that had undergone clonal expansion.

Prior autoimmune disease or systemic immunosuppression barred patients. A remark on this clone: The antigen remains unidentified.

The method was immunoSEQ multiplex PCR; TCRdb's version includes in-frame clones alone and lacks a portion of them. The repertoire holds some 81,000 clones, with approximately 86% as singletons. This CDR3 has 17 amino acids. Germline assignment: CDR1 MDHEN and CDR2 SYDVKM. The junction had 11 bases not matched to a gene; V was cut back by 4 bases and J by 1 base. This chain connects TRBV28 to TRBJ2-3; 7 bases are a match to TRBD1. The sequence derives from an adult with an advanced solid tumor such as melanoma, head and neck, liver or kidney cancer. Sequencing used CD4+ or CD8+ T cells sorted from blood, obtained in a trial of the OX40 agonist ivuxolimab. This CDR3 reads CASSSTGERSGTDTQYF. CDR3 DNA: TGTGCCAGCAGTTCCACAGGGGAGCGTTCGGGCACAGATACGCAGTATTTT.